This is a list of T cell receptor beta chains from one sample in a study of identical twins. TCRdb reprocessed the 5' RACE reads via MiXCR and lists one record per CDR3 protein. The sample contains hundreds of thousands of distinct CDR3 sequences, around 6% of which appear only once. Sequencing input: naive T cells sorted from blood. The source of these receptors is a man aged 18-30 years in good health. CDR3s include the opening cysteine and the closing phenylalanine or tryptophan. Fields, in order: J gene, D gene, clone size, V gene, CDR3 DNA, CDR3 protein. The D gene is left open where the match is weak. Clone sizes are given selectively: once, few, many, or a class where the clone is expanded.

TRBJ2-5 NA NA TRBV4-2 TGTGCCAGCAGCCAAGATTATTCTAGTAGGGAGACCCAGTACTTC CASSQDYSSRETQYF
TRBJ2-1 NA many TRBV5-1 TGCGCCAGCAGCGGGGATGCCAATGAGCAGTTCTTC CASSGDANEQFF
TRBJ2-3 NA many TRBV29-1 TGCAGCCTCCTGGGGTTGGGTACGCAGTATTTT CSLLGLGTQYF
TRBJ2-1 TRBD1 NA TRBV24-1 TGTGCCACCAGTGATGAACGACAGGGAAGGGACAATGAGCAGTTCTTC CATSDERQGRDNEQFF
TRBJ2-1 TRBD2 many TRBV2 TGTGCCAGCAGCGCGGGGGGAAACTACAATGAGCAGTTCTTC CASSAGGNYNEQFF
TRBJ2-1 TRBD2 NA TRBV30 TGTGCCTGGAGCCCTAGCGGGAGCCCCTACAATGAGCAGTTCTTC CAWSPSGSPYNEQFF
TRBJ2-3 NA many TRBV20-1 TGCAGTGTCCAGAGGAGTAGTTCTCGGGATACGCAGTATTTT CSVQRSSSRDTQYF
TRBJ1-2 NA many TRBV6-5 TGTGCCAGCAGTTACCCTGGGGGCGGCTACACCTTC CASSYPGGGYTF
TRBJ1-5 NA NA TRBV21-1 TGTGCCAGCGGGCCAGACGGAGACAGGGGGAATCAGCCCCAGCATTTT CASGPDGDRGNQPQHF
TRBJ1-2 NA NA TRBV25-1 TGTGCCAGCAGTGAAGTGACAGGTGGCTACACCTTC CASSEVTGGYTF
TRBJ2-2 NA many TRBV9 TGTGCCAGCAGCGGCCCGCGAGGGGAGCTGTTTTTT CASSGPRGELFF
TRBJ1-4 NA few TRBV5-1 TGCGCCAGCAGGAGATCAACTAATGAAAAACTGTTTTTT CASRRSTNEKLFF
TRBJ2-7 TRBD1 many TRBV5-1 TGCGCCAGCAGCTCGCCAAAGCCCGGGACAGGGGTCAACGAGCAGTACTTC CASSSPKPGTGVNEQYF
TRBJ1-1 NA many TRBV12-3/TRBV12-4 TGTGCCAGCAACAAGGGGGGTTTGAGGGCTTTCTTT CASNKGGLRAFF
TRBJ2-2 NA many TRBV5-6 TGTGCCAGCAGCCCCTCTCGGGGGGAGCTGTTTTTT CASSPSRGELFF
TRBJ1-2 TRBD1 many TRBV6-1 TGTGCCAGCAGTGAGGACAGGACAAGTGGCTACACCTTC CASSEDRTSGYTF
TRBJ2-5 TRBD1 few TRBV5-1 TGCGCCAGCAGCCCCCCGCGGACAGGGTATCAAGAGACCCAGTACTTC CASSPPRTGYQETQYF
TRBJ2-1 TRBD1 many TRBV20-1 TGCAGTGCTAGAGATCCATCCGGACAGGGAATAAGCTACAATGAGCAGTTCTTC CSARDPSGQGISYNEQFF
TRBJ1-2 NA NA TRBV18 TGTGCCAGCTCCCCGGCCGGTTTTCAACTCAATAACTATGGCTACACCTTC CASSPAGFQLNNYGYTF
TRBJ2-4 NA many TRBV7-9 TGTGCCAGCAGCTTAGTCGGGTTTGGCAAAAACATTCAGTACTTC CASSLVGFGKNIQYF
TRBJ2-1 NA once TRBV7-6 TGTGCCAGCAGCTTCGCCCCCCCAGTATTGCCCCTCCATGAGCAGTTCTTC CASSFAPPVLPLHEQFF
TRBJ2-1 TRBD2 few TRBV12-3/TRBV12-4 TGTGCCAGCAGTAAGGCCGGGACTAGCGGGAGCGGGGGATACAATGAGCAGTTCTTC CASSKAGTSGSGGYNEQFF
TRBJ2-3 NA many TRBV29-1 TGCAGCGTTGACCGGCTCGGGGGCGATACGCAGTATTTT CSVDRLGGDTQYF
TRBJ1-1 TRBD1 few TRBV20-1 TGCAGTGCTAGTCACCCATCCGGGACAGGGTTCACTGAAGCTTTCTTT CSASHPSGTGFTEAFF